The clone carrying this T cell receptor beta chain appeared a single time. Assay: immunoSEQ multiplex PCR; the TCRdb copy retains only in-frame clones and omits some. Of millions of clones listed, about 95% are singletons. The data belong to a study of shared clonotypes between healthy human individuals. Naive CD8 cells, CD45RO-negative and positively selected for CCR7, excluded terminally differentiated effector memory CD45RA+ cells. Germline CDR1 and CDR2: MNHEY and SMNVEV (reference sequence). V was shortened by 3 bases and J by 4 bases, with 13 bases between the two germline ends. CDR3 size: 16 residues.

The sequenced sample was naive CD8+ T cells sorted from blood. This receptor was identified in a man between 18 and 29 years old in good health. The rearrangement links TRBV27 to TRBJ1-6; no firm D call. CDR3 coding DNA: TGTGCCAGCAGTTTTAGAGGGTCCCTGTATAATTCACCCCTCCACTTT. Translation gives CASSFRGSLYNSPLHF.